A selection of T cell receptor beta chains follows, all from one sample in a study of control samples from healthy donors and cancer patients. The table came from immunoSEQ multiplex PCR; TCRdb's copy has only in-frame clones and leaves some out. The repertoire holds over 100,000 clones, with around 92% as singletons. Sequencing was done on a sample of blood. The receptor source for this set is a woman aged 50 to 60 in good health. Both conserved end residues are part of each CDR3. The D gene is left open where the match is weak. The size entry is marked missing in some rows and otherwise reads once, few, many or a size class.

v_call	clone_size	j_call	d_call	cdr3_nt	cdr3_aa
TRBV7-2	once	TRBJ2-3	.	TGTGCCAGCAGCTTAGACAGGGCACCAGATACGCAGTATTTT	CASSLDRAPDTQYF
TRBV19	.	TRBJ2-7	.	TGTGCCAGTAGTATTAAATCACAGGGTTACGAGCAGTACTTC	CASSIKSQGYEQYF
TRBV15	once	TRBJ2-6	.	TGTGCCACCAGCTTTGCGGGGGCCAACGTCCTGACTTTC	CATSFAGANVLTF
TRBV2	.	TRBJ1-5	.	TGTGCCAGCAAAGGTAATCGGGGGAGGAGGAATCAGCCCCAGCATTTT	CASKGNRGRRNQPQHF
TRBV30	.	TRBJ2-2	TRBD1	TGTGCCTGGACCCTGGGACAGGCGAACACCGGGGAGCTGTTTTTT	CAWTLGQANTGELFF
TRBV12-3/TRBV12-4	.	TRBJ1-5	.	TGTGCCAGCAGTTCCAATCAGCCCCAGCATTTT	CASSSNQPQHF
TRBV3-1/TRBV3-2	.	TRBJ1-1	.	TGTGCCAGCAGTCCAAGACAGGCTGTGAACACTGAAGCTTTCTTT	CASSPRQAVNTEAFF
TRBV6-6	once	TRBJ2-6	.	TGTGCCAGCTCTGGGGCCAACGTCCTGACTTTC	CASSGANVLTF
TRBV19	.	TRBJ2-2	.	TGTGCCAGTAACACAGGGTCCCCGAACACCGGGGAGCTGTTTTTT	CASNTGSPNTGELFF
TRBV6-5	.	TRBJ1-1	.	TGTGCCAGCACCGACAGGATAGAGAACACTGAAGCTTTCTTT	CASTDRIENTEAFF
TRBV3-1/TRBV3-2	.	TRBJ2-7	TRBD1	TGTGCCAGCAGCCAAAGCCACGGGACAGGGGGCCTCGAGCAGTACTTC	CASSQSHGTGGLEQYF
TRBV7-9	.	TRBJ1-2	.	TGTGCCAGCAGCTTAGCAGGCGGGGGCCCCAAGGACTATGGCTACACCTTC	CASSLAGGGPKDYGYTF
TRBV6-2/TRBV6-3	once	TRBJ2-5	.	TGTGCCAGCAGTTCCCTGGGACGTACCCAAGAGACCCAGTACTTC	CASSSLGRTQETQYF
TRBV3-1/TRBV3-2	.	TRBJ2-1	TRBD2	TGTGCCAGCAGCCAAGCCCTAGCGGGTTACTACAATGAGCAGTTCTTC	CASSQALAGYYNEQFF
TRBV7-9	.	TRBJ2-1	TRBD1	TGTGCCAGCAGCTTATCCTCAGGGGGCAGGGACAATGAGCAGTTCTTC	CASSLSSGGRDNEQFF
TRBV19	.	TRBJ1-2	.	TGTGCCAGTACAGCTAACTATGGCTACACCTTC	CASTANYGYTF
TRBV5-8	.	TRBJ1-5	TRBD1	TGTGCCAGCAGCCGCGGGACAGGGGGGCGTTATAGCAATCAGCCCCAGCATTTT	CASSRGTGGRYSNQPQHF
TRBV6-5	.	TRBJ1-5	TRBD1	TGTGCCAGCAGAGATTGGGACAGGGCAAATCAGCCCCAGCATTTT	CASRDWDRANQPQHF
TRBV5-1	.	TRBJ2-5	.	TGCGCCAGCAGCGGCGGCGGGACTCTCCAAGAGACCCAGTACTTC	CASSGGGTLQETQYF
TRBV12-3/TRBV12-4	.	TRBJ2-7	TRBD1	TGTGCCAGCAGCAAAGGGACAGGGCAGCAGTACTTC	CASSKGTGQQYF
TRBV7-9	.	TRBJ1-4	TRBD1	TGTGCCAGCAGCTTCGACAGGGGGCGCGAAAAACTGTTTTTT	CASSFDRGREKLFF
TRBV12-3/TRBV12-4	once	TRBJ1-5	.	TGTGCCAGCAGTTTAGGGCTAAATCAGCCCCAGCATTTT	CASSLGLNQPQHF